The 16 T cell receptor beta chains reported below all come from one sample, sequenced in a study of T cell responses to AZD1222 COVID-19 vaccine (dated by TCRdb to about 2021). Taken with the paper, the label for time point translates to: about 28 days (+/-7) after the second vaccine dose. The method was the immunoSEQ multiplex PCR assay. TCRdb holds this immuneACCESS table with in-frame rearrangements only. Some clones are missing; in checked studies, unresolved V genes explain under half, and the rest has no known cause. The sample records 150,000 to 200,000 clones, about 92% of which are singletons. The ten biggest clones cover under 1.2% of the sample. Sample: peripheral blood, taken 28 days after the second AZD1222 dose. The receptor source for this set is an adult who received the AZD1222 COVID-19 vaccine.

This chain connects TRBV12-1 to TRBJ1-1. TRBV12-1 is a pseudogene locus. This CDR3 region has 9 residues. In DNA, the CDR3 is TGTGCCAGCAGTCGAGAAGCTTTCTTT. This encodes CASSREAFF.

The chain recombines TRBV27 with TRBJ1-2, with D maybe TRBD1 (5 bases). V shed 2 bases and J shed 5 bases, with 12 bases lying between them. This CDR3 has 14 residues. The V gene's germline CDR1 is MNHEY and CDR2 SMNVEV (reference sequence). The DNA of the CDR3 is TGTGCCAGCAGTTTAGCAGGGCCCCCTTATGGCTACACCTTC. This gives the protein CASSLAGPPYGYTF.

The J gene is TRBJ2-3, the V gene TRBV29-1; 7 nucleotides match TRBD2. J was trimmed by 6 bases and V by 3 bases; bases with no gene match: 15. The CDR3 has 16 amino acids. Germline V gene lookup returns CDR1 SQVTM and CDR2 ANQGSEA. As DNA, the CDR3 is TGCAGCGTTGAGCGACACCCGGGCCCAGCGGGGGATACGCAGTATTTT. It is translated as CSVERHPGPAGDTQYF.

This chain connects TRBV7-2 to TRBJ1-2, with D perhaps matching TRBD1 (5 bases). Germline loops: CDR1 SGHTA, CDR2 FQGNSA. This CDR3 contains 15 residues. V was shortened by 5 bases and J by 4 bases, with 17 bases between the two germline ends. CDR3 loop: CASSLDTGGAYGYTF. The DNA for the CDR3 is TGTGCCAGCAGCCTCGACACGGGAGGGGCCTATGGCTACACCTTC. The complete variable domain, with remaining parts taken from reference TRBV7-2 and TRBJ1-2, reads GAGVSQSPSNKVTEKGKDVELRCDPISGHTALYWYRQSLGQGLEFLIYFQGNSAPDKSGLPSDRFSAERTGGSVSTLTIQRTQQEDSAVYLCASSLDTGGAYGYTFGSGTRLTVV.

The chain links TRBV27 to TRBJ2-7; 8 nucleotides line up with TRBD2. This CDR3 spans 16 amino acids. The germline V gene encodes CDR1 MNHEY and CDR2 SMNVEV (reference sequence). V trimming: 7 bases; J trimming: 2 bases; junction bases outside the gene matches: 13. CDR3 sequence: CASTTLGGGSTYEQYF. The CDR3 bases are TGTGCCAGCACCACCCTCGGGGGGGGCAGCACCTACGAGCAGTACTTC.

The gene calls are TRBV27 and TRBJ2-7, with no clear D. Trimming removed 5 bases at V and 4 bases at J, with 24 bases between. The CDR3 is made up of 17 amino acids. Germline V gene lookup returns CDR1 MNHEY and CDR2 SMNVEV (reference sequence). The CDR3 nucleotides read TGTGCCAGCAGTCCCCTAGTAGGGCCGCACGTGATATACGAGCAGTACTTC. Amino acid sequence: CASSPLVGPHVIYEQYF.

The rearrangement links TRBV5-1 to TRBJ2-7; 15 bases fit TRBD2. The CDR3 consists of 17 residues. The germline CDR1 and CDR2 sequences are SGHRS and YFSETQ. J was trimmed by 2 bases and V by 2 bases; bases with no gene match: 5. Written as DNA, the CDR3 is TGCGCCAGCAGCTTCGGGACTAGCGGGGGGTTACCCTACGAGCAGTACTTC. It specifies CASSFGTSGGLPYEQYF. Based on the CDR3 plus reference TRBV5-1 and TRBJ2-7, the full variable domain is KAGVTQTPRYLIKTRGQQVTLSCSPISGHRSVSWYQQTPGQGLQFLFEYFSETQRNKGNFPGRFSGRQFSNSRSEMNVSTLELGDSALYLCASSFGTSGGLPYEQYFGPGTRLTVT.

The V call is TRBV7-9, the J call TRBJ1-1; no clear D gene. Trimming removed 0 bases from V and 11 bases from J, with 13 bases in between. The CDR3 is 13 amino acids. Germline V gives CDR1 SEHNR, CDR2 FQNEAQ (reference sequence). CDR3 bases: TGTGCCAGCAGCTTAGCAGGGCCATCGGGGGCTTTCTTT. Translation gives CASSLAGPSGAFF.

The CDR3 spells CASSLRLDKRFF. CDR3 DNA: TGCGCCAGCAGCCTCCGCTTAGACAAACGGTTCTTC. This chain links TRBV10-2 with TRBJ2-1, with D uncertain. Between the trimmed V and J ends, which lost 6 bases and 15 bases, there was a span of 18 bases. There are 12 residues in the CDR3. Germline V gene lookup returns CDR1 WSHSY and CDR2 SAAADI.

The chain combines TRBV7-6 with TRBJ2-1; a possible D gene is TRBD2 (7 bases). Germline V gives CDR1 SGHVS, CDR2 FNYEAQ. Trimming stripped 1 base from V and 5 bases from J, with 12 bases between. The CDR3 length is 15 residues. CDR3 nucleotide sequence: TGTGCCAGCAGCTTAGGGGGGGGCCAGCACAATGAGCAGTTCTTC. Its protein product is CASSLGGGQHNEQFF.

The genes are TRBV2 and TRBJ1-1, with D uncertain. CDR3 length equals 15 residues. CDR1 and CDR2 from the germline V gene are SNHLY and FYNNEI. V lost 2 bases, J lost 2 bases, and 12 bases lay in between. The CDR3 bases are TGTGCCAGCAGTGAAATCAAATCGATTAACACTGAAGCTTTCTTT. Translated: CASSEIKSINTEAFF. The full variable domain, completed using reference TRBV2 and TRBJ1-1, is EPEVTQTPSHQVTQMGQEVILRCVPISNHLYFYWYRQILGQKVEFLVSFYNNEISEKSEIFDDQFSVERPDGSNFTLKIRSTKLEDSAMYFCASSEIKSINTEAFFGQGTRLTVV.

This chain links TRBV18 with TRBJ1-1, with D unresolved. Between the trimmed V and J ends, which lost 1 base and 4 bases, there was a span of 10 bases. There are 14 residues in the CDR3. Germline V gene data show CDR1 as KGHSH and CDR2 as LQKENI. The chain's CDR3 is CASSPRREFTEAFF. The CDR3, as DNA: TGTGCCAGCTCACCACGGAGGGAATTCACTGAAGCTTTCTTT.

DNA of the CDR3: TGTGCCAGCAGCAAAGCGTGGGACAGGGGAGTGAACACTGAAGCTTTCTTT. This gives the protein CASSKAWDRGVNTEAFF. This rearrangement joins TRBV21-1 to TRBJ1-1; no DNA check was done on the table's D call, TRBD1. TRBV21-1 is termed a pseudogene. The length of the CDR3 is 17 residues.

This clone was detected a few times. The V gene is TRBV2, the J gene TRBJ1-1; 10 positions match TRBD1. The V segment lost 5 bases and the J segment 6 bases; nucleotides outside the gene matches: 12. The germline gives CDR1 SNHLY, CDR2 FYNNEI. The length of the CDR3 is 16 residues. The CDR3 spells CASSTPGQGSIAEAFF. The CDR3 region has the DNA TGTGCCAGCAGTACACCGGGACAGGGGAGTATCGCTGAAGCTTTCTTT.

The chain has TRBV6-5 and TRBJ1-2, with D possibly matching TRBD1 (6 bases). The CDR3 extends over 14 amino acids. In germline, CDR1 is MNHEY, CDR2 SVGAGI. Trimming shortened V by 5 bases and J by 3 bases, and 13 bases separated the two germline ends. CDR3 amino acids: CASSNTGIDYGYTF. DNA for the CDR3: TGTGCCAGCAGTAATACAGGGATAGACTATGGCTACACCTTC.

The count of this clone is one. The genes are TRBV2 and TRBJ1-2, with D unresolved. CDR1 is SNHLY and CDR2 is FYNNEI in the germline V gene. This CDR3 region has 13 residues. V was shortened by 8 bases and J by 7 bases, with 17 bases between the two germline ends. The CDR3 region is CASDPTGDGGYTF. In DNA, the CDR3 is TGTGCCAGCGACCCAACTGGAGATGGTGGCTACACCTTC.